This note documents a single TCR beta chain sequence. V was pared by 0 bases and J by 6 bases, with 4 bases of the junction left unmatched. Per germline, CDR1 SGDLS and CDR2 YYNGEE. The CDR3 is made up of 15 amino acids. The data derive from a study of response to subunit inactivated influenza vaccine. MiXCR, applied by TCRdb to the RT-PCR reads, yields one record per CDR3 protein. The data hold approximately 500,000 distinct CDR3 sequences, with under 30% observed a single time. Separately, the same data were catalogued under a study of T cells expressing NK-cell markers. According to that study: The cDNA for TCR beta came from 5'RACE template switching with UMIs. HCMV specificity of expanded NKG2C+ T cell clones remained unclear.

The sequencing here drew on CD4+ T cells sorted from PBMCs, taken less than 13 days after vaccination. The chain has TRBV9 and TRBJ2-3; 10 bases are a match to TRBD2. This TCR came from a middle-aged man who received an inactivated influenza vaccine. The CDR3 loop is CASSVGSSGSDTQYF. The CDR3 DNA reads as TGTGCCAGCAGCGTAGGGTCTAGCGGGAGCGATACGCAGTATTTT. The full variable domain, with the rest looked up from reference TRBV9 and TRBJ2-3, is DSGVTQTPKHLITATGQRVTLRCSPRSGDLSVYWYQQSLDQGLQFLIQYYNGEERAKGNILERFSAQQFPDLHSELNLSSLELGDSALYFCASSVGSSGSDTQYFGPGTRLTVL.